This record looks at one TCR beta chain sequence and its context. This sample stems from a study of blood T cell repertoires in COVID-19. Here immunoSEQ multiplex PCR was the method, and the copy in TCRdb shows in-frame clones only, minus some. The sample records 200,000 to 250,000 clones, about four fifths being singletons. The CDR3 contains 14 residues. The germline V and J ends were trimmed by 6 bases and 0 bases, with 12 bases remaining between them. Looked up from germline, CDR1 is MNHEY and CDR2 is SVGAGI. Those who participated ranged in age from about 18 to 89 years and resided in about two dozen US areas. People in the exposed group encountered a COVID-19 case within 2 weeks before entering the study.

This receptor was obtained from a woman aged 45-59 years who had been exposed to COVID-19. V usage is TRBV6-5 and J usage is TRBJ2-7; D not resolved. The sequenced sample consisted of PBMCs or T cells enriched from blood (not recorded which). CDR3 region: CASRPGESSYEQYF. The CDR3 nucleotides are TGTGCCAGCAGACCCGGAGAGAGCTCCTACGAGCAGTACTTC.